This T cell receptor (beta chain) was retrieved from a study of PD-L1 blockade in urothelial cancer. V shed 7 bases and J shed 5 bases, with 9 bases lying between them. The CDR3 has 12 residues. Germline CDR1 MNHEY, CDR2 SVGAGI. Time point noted: pretreatment peripheral blood. Using immunoSEQ multiplex PCR, the repertoire was profiled, and TCRdb retains in-frame clones only, with some absent. In the table there are under 95,000 clones, under 90% of which are singletons. The receptor's source is a man aged 60-69 years with urothelial cancer. The J gene is TRBJ1-5, the V gene TRBV6-5, with D tentatively TRBD1 (6 bases). Sequenced material: PBMCs, taken around atezolizumab (anti-PD-L1) treatment. CDR3 bases: TGTGCCAGCAAACAGGGAGATCAGCCCCAGCATTTT. Its translation: CASKQGDQPQHF.